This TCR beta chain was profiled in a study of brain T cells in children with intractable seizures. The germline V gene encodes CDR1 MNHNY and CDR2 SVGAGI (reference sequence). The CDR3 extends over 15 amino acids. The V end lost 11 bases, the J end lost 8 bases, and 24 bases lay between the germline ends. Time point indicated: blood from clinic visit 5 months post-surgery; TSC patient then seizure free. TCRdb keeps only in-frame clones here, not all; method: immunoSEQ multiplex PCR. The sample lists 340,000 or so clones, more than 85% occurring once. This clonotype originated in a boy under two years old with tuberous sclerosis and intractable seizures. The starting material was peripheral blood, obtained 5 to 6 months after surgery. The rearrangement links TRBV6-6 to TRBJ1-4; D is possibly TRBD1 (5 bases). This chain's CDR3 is CAARRAQDIGEKLFF. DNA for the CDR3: TGTGCCGCTAGACGGGCACAGGACATCGGAGAAAAACTGTTTTTT.